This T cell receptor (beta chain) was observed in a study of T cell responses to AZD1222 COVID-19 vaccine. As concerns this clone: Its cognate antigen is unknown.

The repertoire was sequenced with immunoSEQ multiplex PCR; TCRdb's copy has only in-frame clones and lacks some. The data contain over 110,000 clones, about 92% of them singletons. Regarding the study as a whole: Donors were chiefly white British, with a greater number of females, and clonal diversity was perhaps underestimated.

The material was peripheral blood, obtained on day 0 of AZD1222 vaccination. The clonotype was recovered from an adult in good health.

The CDR3 nucleotides read TGTGCCAGCAGCCAAGTAGCGGATCAGCCCCAGCATTTT. Translation gives CASSQVADQPQHF. J is TRBJ1-5 and V is TRBV14; D is uncertain. The CDR3 covers 13 residues. V was trimmed by 1 base and J by 5 bases, leaving 6 bases between them. Germline V gives CDR1 SGHDN, CDR2 FVKESK. The full variable domain, with the rest looked up from reference TRBV14 and TRBJ1-5, is EAGVTQFPSHSVIEKGQTVTLRCDPISGHDNLYWYRRVMGKEIKFLLHFVKESKQDESGMPNNRFLAERTGGTYSTLKVQPAELEDSGVYFCASSQVADQPQHFGDGTRLSIL.